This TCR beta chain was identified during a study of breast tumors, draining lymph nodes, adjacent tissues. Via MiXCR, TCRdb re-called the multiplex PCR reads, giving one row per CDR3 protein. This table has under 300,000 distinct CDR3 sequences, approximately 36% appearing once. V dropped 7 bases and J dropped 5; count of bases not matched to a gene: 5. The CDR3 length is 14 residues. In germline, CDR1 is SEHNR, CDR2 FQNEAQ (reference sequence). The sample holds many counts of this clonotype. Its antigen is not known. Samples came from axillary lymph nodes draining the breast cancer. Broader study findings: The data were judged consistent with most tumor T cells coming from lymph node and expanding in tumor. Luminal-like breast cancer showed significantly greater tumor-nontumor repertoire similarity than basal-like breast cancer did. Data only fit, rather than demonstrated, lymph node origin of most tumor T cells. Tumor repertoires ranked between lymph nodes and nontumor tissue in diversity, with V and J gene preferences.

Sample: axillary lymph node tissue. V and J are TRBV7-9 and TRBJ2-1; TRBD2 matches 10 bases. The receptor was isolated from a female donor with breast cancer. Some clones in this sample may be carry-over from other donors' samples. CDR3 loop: CASTPSGRNNEQFF. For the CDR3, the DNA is TGTGCCAGCACCCCTAGCGGGAGAAACAATGAGCAGTTCTTC. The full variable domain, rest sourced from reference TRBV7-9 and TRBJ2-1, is DTGVSQNPRHKITKRGQNVTFRCDPISEHNRLYWYRQTLGQGPEFLTYFQNEAQLEKSRLLSDRFSAERPKGSFSTLEIQRTEQGDSAMYLCASTPSGRNNEQFFGPGTRLTVL.